This entry describes one T cell receptor (beta chain). Its antigen is currently unknown. Here immunoSEQ multiplex PCR was the method, and the copy in TCRdb shows in-frame clones only, minus some. Of 25,000 to 35,000 clones in the sample, 80% to 90% were seen once. The data stem from a study of OX40 agonist ivuxolimab in advanced cancers. Study background: Patients undergoing dose escalation presented with hepatocellular carcinoma, melanoma, renal cell or head and neck cancer. Partial responses were achieved by three patients, one with hepatocellular carcinoma and two with cutaneous melanoma.

Findings and caveats of the study: CD8+ T cells showed, on average, more clonal expansion than CD4+ cells. With doses of 0.1 to 3.0 mg/kg, CD4+ and CD8+ blood T cells had undergone clonal expansion by week 6.

Germline V gene sequence: CDR1 SNHLY, CDR2 FYNNEI. The CDR3 sequence is 13 residues long. V was cut by 7 bases and J by 6 bases, with 10 bases left in between. The chain has TRBV2 and TRBJ1-6; maybe TRBD1 (5 bases). The specimen was CD4+ or CD8+ T cells sorted from blood, collected in a trial of the OX40 agonist ivuxolimab. The origin of this receptor is an adult with an advanced solid tumor such as melanoma, head and neck, liver or kidney cancer. The CDR3 loop is CASKGSFNSPLHF. CDR3 bases: TGTGCCAGCAAGGGGTCGTTTAATTCACCCCTCCACTTT.